The next 25 T cell receptor beta chains were all read from a single sample in a study of blood T cell repertoires in COVID-19. The assay was immunoSEQ multiplex PCR, and TCRdb's table has in-frame clones only and misses some. The table records hundreds of thousands of clones, approximately 85% of them present only once. The material sequenced was peripheral blood. These receptors were taken from a human donor in a cohort sampled during active COVID-19.

V and J are TRBV9 and TRBJ2-1, with 7 bases lining up with TRBD1. The V and J ends lost 4 bases and 9 bases, in that order; junction bases with no gene match: 4. Germline V lookup: CDR1 SGDLS, CDR2 YYNGEE. This CDR3 region has 12 residues. CDR3 DNA sequence: TGTGCCAGCAGCACCTACAGGGGTGAGCAGTTCTTC. Its protein is CASSTYRGEQFF.

The chain joins TRBV30 to TRBJ2-1; TRBD2 aligns across 7 bases. V was clipped by 5 bases and J by 10 bases; unmatched bases: 17. The CDR3 is made up of 15 amino acids. The germline V gene has CDR1 GTSNPN and CDR2 SVGIG (reference sequence). The CDR3 protein is CAWVPGLVGSGEQFF. The CDR3 bases are TGTGCCTGGGTTCCCGGACTAGTGGGTAGCGGCGAGCAGTTCTTC. The full variable domain, completed using reference TRBV30 and TRBJ2-1, is SQTIHQWPATLVQPVGSPLSLECTVEGTSNPNLYWYRQAAGRGLQLLFYSVGIGQISSEVPQNLSASRPQDRQFILSSKKLLLSDSGFYLCAWVPGLVGSGEQFFGPGTRLTVL.

The chain carries TRBV11-2 and TRBJ2-2; TRBD1 agrees at 12 bases. The J segment lost 3 bases and the V segment lost 4 bases, leaving 6 bases of the junction unmatched. The CDR3 covers 17 residues. Germline assignment: CDR1 SGHAT and CDR2 FQNNGV. The CDR3 loop is CASSSTGTGGDTGELFF. The CDR3 DNA reads as TGTGCCAGCAGCTCTACCGGGACAGGGGGCGACACCGGGGAGCTGTTTTTT.

The CDR3 DNA is TGTGCCAGCAGCCTACCGGGATTCCCAGATACGCAGTATTTT. This gives the protein CASSLPGFPDTQYF. The J gene is TRBJ2-3, the V gene TRBV9, with a tentative D call TRBD2 (5 bases). This CDR3 comprises 14 residues. Germline V gene lookup returns CDR1 SGDLS and CDR2 YYNGEE. V lost 4 bases and J 4 bases, leaving 13 bases between the germline ends.

Notes on this clone: Other nucleotide sequences from this sample produce the same CDR3. V gene TRBV19 combines with J gene TRBJ1-1; the match to TRBD1 covers 8 bases. The CDR3 has 13 residues. J was trimmed by 8 bases and V by 6 bases; bases with no gene match: 8. Germline V gene sequence: CDR1 LNHDA, CDR2 SQIVND (reference sequence). DNA of the CDR3: TGTGCCAGTAGCCGACAGGGGCCGGGGGAAGCTTTCTTT. Encoded protein: CASSRQGPGEAFF.

The chain uses TRBV18 and TRBJ1-1; 12 bases fit TRBD1. This CDR3 has 17 residues. V shed 3 bases, J shed 0 bases, and the junction held 5 bases outside the gene matches. Germline loops: CDR1 KGHSH, CDR2 LQKENI. The CDR3 bases are TGTGCCAGCTCACCCACCGGGACAGGGGGCCTGAACACTGAAGCTTTCTTT. Amino acid sequence: CASSPTGTGGLNTEAFF.

In this sample, this clone turned up once. The genes are TRBV13 and TRBJ2-2; D unclear. Deletions cut 4 bases from V and 5 bases from J, with 14 bases between. Per germline, CDR1 PRHDT and CDR2 FYEKMQ (reference sequence). CDR3 length: 15 amino acids. The CDR3 reads CASSSSLHRTGELFF. For the CDR3, the DNA is TGTGCCAGCAGCTCCTCCCTACACAGAACCGGGGAGCTGTTTTTT.

This chain joins TRBV5-5 and TRBJ2-1; no clear D. CDR3 length: 13 amino acids. V lost 0 bases and J 9 bases, leaving 10 bases between the germline ends. From germline, CDR1 is SGHKS and CDR2 YYEKEE (reference sequence). CDR3 region: CASSLDLPSEQFF. The CDR3 DNA is TGTGCCAGCAGCTTGGATCTCCCTAGTGAGCAGTTCTTC. The entire variable domain, with the rest obtained from reference TRBV5-5 and TRBJ2-1, is as follows: DAGVTQSPTHLIKTRGQQVTLRCSPISGHKSVSWYQQVLGQGPQFIFQYYEKEERGRGNFPDRFSARQFPNYSSELNVNALLLGDSALYLCASSLDLPSEQFFGPGTRLTVL.

CDR3 nucleotides: TGTGCCAGCAGCCTTACAGGGGCGAACACTGAAGCTTTCTTT. This codes for CASSLTGANTEAFF. The chain combines TRBV7-3 with TRBJ1-1; TRBD1 matches at 7 bases. In germline, CDR1 is SGHTA, CDR2 FQGTGA. This CDR3 spans 14 amino acids. Trimming cost V 5 bases and J 1 base; bases outside gene matches: 4.

The chain uses TRBV5-1 and TRBJ1-2; 11 nucleotides match TRBD1. This CDR3 has 14 residues. Germline lookup yields CDR1 SGHRS and CDR2 YFSETQ. The V and J ends lost 3 bases and 4 bases, in that order; junction bases with no gene match: 2. The DNA of the CDR3 is TGCGCCAGCAGCTGGGGGACAGGGGGCTATGGCTACACCTTC. It specifies CASSWGTGGYGYTF.

The chain uses TRBV3-1 (or the pseudogene TRBV3-2) and TRBJ2-1; 9 positions match TRBD1. The germline V gene encodes CDR1 LGHDT and CDR2 YNNKEL (reference sequence). J was trimmed by 8 bases and V by 1 base; bases with no gene match: 6. This CDR3 is built from 15 residues. CDR3 region: CASSQVNRGQDEQFF. As DNA, the CDR3 is TGTGCCAGCAGCCAAGTGAACAGGGGGCAAGATGAGCAGTTCTTC.

The CDR3 DNA follows: TGTGCCAGCAGCCCGGGCTGGGGGCACGACACTGAAGCTTTCTTT. It translates to CASSPGWGHDTEAFF. This rearrangement joins TRBV5-5 to TRBJ1-1; possibly TRBD1 for D (6 bases). V dropped 4 bases and J dropped 3 bases, with 16 bases sitting between them. The length of the CDR3 is 15 residues. CDR1 is SGHKS, CDR2 YYEKEE, per germline (reference sequence).

The CDR3 protein is CASSRAGTVGTEAFF. The DNA for the CDR3 is TGTGCCAGTAGTAGAGCAGGGACTGTGGGCACTGAAGCTTTCTTT. The chain is built from TRBV19 and TRBJ1-1; a weak D match, TRBD1 (5 bases). V lost 4 bases and J lost 4, with 16 bases in between. Looked up from germline, CDR1 is LNHDA and CDR2 is SQIVND (reference sequence). This CDR3 spans 15 amino acids. The full variable domain, its missing parts supplied by reference TRBV19 and TRBJ1-1, is DGGITQSPKYLFRKEGQNVTLSCEQNLNHDAMYWYRQDPGQGLRLIYYSQIVNDFQKGDIAEGYSVSREKKESFPLTVTSAQKNPTAFYLCASSRAGTVGTEAFFGQGTRLTVV.

The chain joins TRBV9 to TRBJ1-2, with 8 bases aligning to TRBD1. J gave up 0 bases and V 3 bases, and 10 bases lay outside the gene matches. In germline, CDR1 is SGDLS, CDR2 YYNGEE. The CDR3 contains 17 residues. CDR3: CASSAPQGARTNYGYTF. CDR3 DNA sequence: TGTGCCAGCAGCGCTCCCCAGGGGGCTCGGACTAACTATGGCTACACCTTC.

This clone was found a few times. The genes are TRBV6-5 and TRBJ1-1, with D hard to call. The CDR3 spans 13 residues. The germline gives CDR1 MNHEY, CDR2 SVGAGI. V was pared by 2 bases and J by 7 bases, with 11 bases between. The CDR3 loop is CASSYGRVSEAFF. DNA for the CDR3: TGTGCCAGCAGTTACGGTCGGGTCAGTGAAGCTTTCTTT.

J is TRBJ2-1 and V is TRBV25-1, with TRBD2 matching 8 bases. In germline, CDR1 is MGHDK, CDR2 SYGVNS. After removal of 2 bases from V and 5 bases from J, the junction contained 8 bases not matched to a gene. The CDR3 consists of 16 residues. The CDR3 reads CASSEGGGGLNNEQFF. CDR3 coding DNA: TGTGCCAGCAGTGAAGGAGGCGGGGGGCTGAACAATGAGCAGTTCTTC. The complete variable domain, with remaining parts taken from reference TRBV25-1 and TRBJ2-1, reads EADIYQTPRYLVIGTGKKITLECSQTMGHDKMYWYQQDPGMELHLIHYSYGVNSTEKGDLSSESTVSRIRTEHFPLTLESARPSHTSQYLCASSEGGGGLNNEQFFGPGTRLTVL.

The chain uses TRBV27 and TRBJ1-4; 7 nucleotides line up with TRBD1. The ends lost 5 bases at V and 5 bases at J; junction bases unmatched: 8. CDR1 is MNHEY and CDR2 is SMNVEV in the germline V gene (reference sequence). The CDR3 has 15 residues. The CDR3 DNA is TGTGCCAGCAGTACCGGGACAGTGCAAAATGAAAAACTGTTTTTT. Translation: CASSTGTVQNEKLFF. Together with reference TRBV27 and TRBJ1-4, the CDR3 gives the full variable domain: EAQVTQNPRYLITVTGKKLTVTCSQNMNHEYMSWYRQDPGLGLRQIYYSMNVEVTDKGDVPEGYKVSRKEKRNFPLILESPSPNQTSLYFCASSTGTVQNEKLFFGSGTQLSVL.

This rearrangement joins TRBV5-1 to TRBJ2-6, with 8 bases aligning to TRBD1. Germline V gives CDR1 SGHRS, CDR2 YFSETQ. The CDR3 runs to 16 residues. Losses at the gene ends were 4 bases for V and 0 bases for J; bases not matched to a gene: 3. CDR3 region: CASSGQGSSGANVLTF. The CDR3 DNA follows: TGCGCCAGCAGCGGACAGGGATCCTCTGGGGCCAACGTCCTGACTTTC.

This sequence joins TRBV6-5 and TRBJ2-2; 13 positions agree with TRBD2. Germline values: CDR1 MNHEY, CDR2 SVGAGI. CDR3 length: 15 residues. The V segment lost 7 bases and the J segment 8 bases; nucleotides outside the gene matches: 7. The CDR3: CASIKTSGGTGELFF. The CDR3 DNA follows: TGTGCCAGCATAAAGACTAGCGGGGGGACGGGGGAGCTGTTTTTT.

DNA of the CDR3: TGCGCCAGCAGCGAACTGGACAGCAACTATGGCTACACCTTC. This sequence encodes CASSELDSNYGYTF. The chain links TRBV5-1 to TRBJ1-2, with D possibly matching TRBD1 (6 bases). This CDR3 comprises 14 residues. In germline, CDR1 is SGHRS, CDR2 YFSETQ. The germline V and J ends were trimmed by 4 bases and 2 bases, with 12 bases remaining between them.

V is TRBV19 and J is TRBJ2-2; the D gene is possibly TRBD1 (5 bases). This CDR3 has 13 residues. CDR1 LNHDA and CDR2 SQIVND come from the germline V gene (reference sequence). V was pared by 7 bases and J by 2 bases, with 8 bases between. The CDR3: CASMTENTGELFF. CDR3 bases: TGTGCCAGTATGACAGAAAACACCGGGGAGCTGTTTTTT.

The chain is built from TRBV10-2 and TRBJ2-7, with D possibly matching TRBD1 (6 bases). The germline V and J ends were trimmed by 2 bases and 5 bases, with 7 bases remaining between them. The length of the CDR3 is 12 residues. CDR1 WSHSY and CDR2 SAAADI come from the germline V gene. The CDR3 loop is CASSENRDEQYF. CDR3 DNA: TGCGCCAGCAGTGAGAACAGGGACGAGCAGTACTTC.

This chain connects TRBV12-5 to TRBJ1-2, with 10 bases matching TRBD1. Looked up from germline, CDR1 is LGHNT and CDR2 is FRNRAP. CDR3 length: 12 amino acids. V dropped 9 bases and J dropped 5; count of bases not matched to a gene: 3. CDR3 in amino acids: CASTGQGYGYTF. CDR3 in DNA: TGTGCTAGCACGGGACAGGGGTATGGCTACACCTTC.

This clone was seen a few times. The chain recombines TRBV6-2 or TRBV6-3 with TRBJ1-1; no reliable D call. Germline values: CDR1 MNHEY, CDR2 SVGEGT. V lost 2 bases, J lost 1 base, and 5 bases lay in between. The CDR3 loop spans 13 amino acids. The CDR3 nucleotides read TGTGCCAGCAGTTACCTACGGAACACTGAAGCTTTCTTT. Encoded protein: CASSYLRNTEAFF.

V is TRBV2 and J is TRBJ2-7; D may be TRBD1 (5 bases). Trimming cost V 7 bases and J 3 bases, with 13 bases left between them. This CDR3 spans 13 amino acids. Germline V gene lookup returns CDR1 SNHLY and CDR2 FYNNEI. CDR3 coding DNA: TGTGCCAGCACCGGACAAGATTTCTACGAGCAGTACTTC. Protein: CASTGQDFYEQYF.